This T cell receptor (beta chain) is from a study of shared clonotypes between healthy human individuals. Naive CD8 isolation took CD45RO-negative cells positively selected for CCR7 and excluded terminally differentiated effector memory CD45RA+ cells. Only in-frame clones appear in the TCRdb table, and some are missing; sequencing was by immunoSEQ multiplex PCR. The sample lists approximately 600,000 clones; about 95% were seen once. Germline CDR1 and CDR2: SGDLS and YYNGEE. The CDR3 runs to 14 residues. J was trimmed by 13 bases and V by 3 bases; bases with no gene match: 13. The TCR comes from a woman aged 25 to 45 in good health. The sample consisted of naive CD8+ T cells sorted from blood. The chain is built from TRBV9 and TRBJ2-1; 7 positions match TRBD1. CDR3 sequence reads: CASSARTGNPTQFF. In DNA, the CDR3 is TGTGCCAGCAGCGCGAGGACAGGAAACCCCACACAGTTCTTC.